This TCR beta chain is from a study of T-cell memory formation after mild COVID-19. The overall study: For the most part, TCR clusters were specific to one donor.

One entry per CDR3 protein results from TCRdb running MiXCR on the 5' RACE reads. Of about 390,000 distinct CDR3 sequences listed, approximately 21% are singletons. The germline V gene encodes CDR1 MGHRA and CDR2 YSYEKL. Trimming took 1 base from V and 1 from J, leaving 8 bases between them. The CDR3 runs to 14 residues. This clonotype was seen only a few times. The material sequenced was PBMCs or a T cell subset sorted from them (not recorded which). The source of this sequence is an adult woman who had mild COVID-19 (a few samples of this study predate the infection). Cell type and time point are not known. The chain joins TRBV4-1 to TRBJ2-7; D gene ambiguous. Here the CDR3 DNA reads TGCGCCAGCAGCCAAGGGAAGGGATCCTACGAGCAGTACTTC. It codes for CASSQGKGSYEQYF.